The 20 T cell receptor beta chains in this list originate from one sample, sequenced in a study of response to subunit inactivated influenza vaccine. TCRdb analysed the RT-PCR reads with MiXCR anew, one entry per CDR3 protein. This table has 150,000 to 200,000 distinct CDR3 sequences, 11% appearing once. Source: non-naive T cells sorted from PBMCs, taken more than 35 days after vaccination. These receptors all stem from a man aged 50 to 59 who received an inactivated influenza vaccine.

The CDR3, as DNA: TGTGCCAGCAGCCAATGGACTAGCGGAAGCACAGATACGCAGTATTTT. Protein sequence: CASSQWTSGSTDTQYF. The chain employs TRBV4-2 and TRBJ2-3; 10 bases match TRBD2. The CDR3 loop spans 16 amino acids. Trimming took 2 bases from V and 0 from J; bases not matched to a gene: 2. Germline lookup yields CDR1 LGHNA and CDR2 YNFKEQ.

This clonotype was recorded a few times. The rearrangement uses TRBV7-6 and TRBJ2-7; D gene ambiguous. The CDR3 runs 13 residues. The germline V gene encodes CDR1 SGHVS and CDR2 FNYEAQ. Between the trimmed V and J ends, which lost 4 bases and 5 bases, there was a span of 12 bases. Here the CDR3 DNA reads TGTGCCAGCAGCTCCCAGGCTCGGAACGAGCAGTACTTC. It yields the protein CASSSQARNEQYF. The whole variable domain, remainder taken from reference TRBV7-6 and TRBJ2-7, is GAGVSQSPRYKVTKRGQDVALRCDPISGHVSLYWYRQALGQGPEFLTYFNYEAQQDKSGLPNDRFSAERPEGSISTLTIQRTEQRDSAMYRCASSSQARNEQYFGPGTRLTVT.

This clonotype has a handful of counts. The CDR3 region has the DNA TGTGCCAGCAGACCCGCGGTAGCCAAAAACATTCAGTACTTC. Protein: CASRPAVAKNIQYF. This sequence joins TRBV6-2 or TRBV6-3 and TRBJ2-4; no reliable D call. This CDR3 has 14 residues. V was trimmed by 6 bases and J by 0 bases, leaving 9 bases between them. Germline assignment: CDR1 MNHEY and CDR2 SVGEGT.

The V call is TRBV10-3, the J call TRBJ2-7, with 11 bases that match TRBD2. The CDR3 sequence is 15 residues long. Germline values: CDR1 ENHRY, CDR2 SYGVKD. V shed 7 bases, J shed 3 bases, and the junction held 8 bases outside the gene matches. CDR3 DNA: TGTGCCATCACTACCGGACTAGCGGGTAACTACGAGCAGTACTTC. Translating gives CAITTGLAGNYEQYF.

The chain joins TRBV20-1 to TRBJ2-3; 9 bases are a match to TRBD2. Trimming took 0 bases from V and 2 from J; bases not matched to a gene: 18. The CDR3 runs to 20 residues. Per the germline V gene, CDR1 is DFQATT and CDR2 is SNEGSKA (reference sequence). In nucleotides, the CDR3 is TGCAGTGCTAGAGAGGTTCGGGCTAGCGGGACCTTCGACTACACAGATACGCAGTATTTT. As protein: CSAREVRASGTFDYTDTQYF.

This clonotype was detected many times. The chain employs TRBV12-3 or TRBV12-4 and TRBJ2-2, with D possibly TRBD2 on 5 matching bases. The CDR3 spans 12 residues. V was trimmed by 8 bases and J by 6 bases, leaving 10 bases between them. CDR3 in amino acids: CASLPGAGELFF. CDR3 in DNA: TGTGCCAGCTTGCCCGGGGCCGGGGAGCTGTTTTTT.

There are a few counts of this clonotype. The rearrangement uses TRBV6-1 and TRBJ1-1; no reliable D call. The CDR3 is 14 residues long. CDR1 is MNHNS and CDR2 is SASEGT in the germline V gene. Trimming removed 6 bases at V and 5 bases at J, with 16 bases between. The CDR3 DNA reads TGTGCCAGCAGGAATGGAGCTCTGCGGACTGAAGCTTTCTTT. It encodes CASRNGALRTEAFF.

This clonotype turned up a few times. This chain joins TRBV6-1 and TRBJ2-1; TRBD2 agrees at 12 bases. Germline trimming cut 6 bases from V and 5 bases from J; bases unmatched to any gene: 8. The CDR3 is 16 residues long. Germline V CDR1 and CDR2: MNHNS, SASEGT. CDR3 sequence reads: CASRSLAGGTHNEQFF. The CDR3 nucleotides are TGTGCCAGCAGATCCCTAGCGGGGGGGACTCACAATGAGCAGTTCTTC.

This clonotype came up a few times. The rearrangement joins TRBV6-5 to TRBJ2-7; 10 bases are a match to TRBD1. V was clipped by 2 bases and J by 6 bases; unmatched bases: 7. Germline assignment: CDR1 MNHEY and CDR2 SVGAGI. The CDR3 contains 15 residues. CDR3 DNA sequence: TGTGCCAGCAGTTACGACAGGGGGCAAATGGGCGAGCAGTACTTC. Amino acid sequence: CASSYDRGQMGEQYF.

This clonotype was observed a few times. The chain has TRBV7-9 and TRBJ1-1; 7 nucleotides match TRBD1. This CDR3 is built from 15 residues. Germline trimming cut 4 bases from V and 1 base from J; bases unmatched to any gene: 6. Germline V gene lookup returns CDR1 SEHNR and CDR2 FQNEAQ (reference sequence). The CDR3 nucleotides read TGTGCCAGCAGCTGGTTACAGGGGAGGAACACTGAAGCTTTCTTT. It specifies CASSWLQGRNTEAFF.

This clonotype was counted between two and nine times. This rearrangement joins TRBV12-3 or TRBV12-4 to TRBJ2-1, with 7 positions matching TRBD2. The CDR3 length is 14 residues. The V and J ends lost 3 bases and 4 bases, in that order; junction bases with no gene match: 3. This chain's CDR3 is CASSFSGGYNEQFF. For the CDR3, the DNA is TGTGCCAGCAGTTTCTCGGGGGGTTACAATGAGCAGTTCTTC.

Many counts were recorded for this clonotype. This rearrangement joins TRBV20-1 to TRBJ1-1; TRBD1 matches at 8 bases. The CDR3 runs 12 residues. Trimming cost V 0 bases and J 11 bases; bases outside gene matches: 5. Germline V gene data show CDR1 as DFQATT and CDR2 as SNEGSKA (reference sequence). The CDR3 DNA reads as TGCAGTGCTAGAGATTCTTACAGGGGGGCTTTCTTT. Translation: CSARDSYRGAFF.

In its sample, this clonotype was seen many times. The chain is built from TRBV7-3 and TRBJ2-5, with D possibly TRBD2 on 5 matching bases. The CDR3 has 12 residues. Germline CDR1 is SGHTA and CDR2 is FQGTGA. V was cut by 5 bases and J by 5 bases, with 9 bases left in between. As DNA, the CDR3 is TGTGCCAGCAGCCAGACGGGGGAGACCCAGTACTTC. Encoded protein: CASSQTGETQYF.

This clonotype came up a few times. The chain carries TRBV28 and TRBJ2-7; 7 bases fit TRBD1. The V gene's germline CDR1 is MDHEN and CDR2 SYDVKM. V shed 4 bases, J shed 4 bases, and the junction held 13 bases outside the gene matches. The CDR3 sequence is 16 residues long. CDR3 DNA: TGTGCCAGCAGTTCCCAGTGGACAGGCCGAGGATACGAGCAGTACTTC. It yields the protein CASSSQWTGRGYEQYF.

V gene TRBV7-3 combines with J gene TRBJ2-3, with D possibly being TRBD2 (5 bases). Germline CDR1 is SGHTA and CDR2 is FQGTGA. Trimming stripped 0 bases from V and 1 base from J, with 8 bases between. The CDR3 runs to 15 residues. CDR3 in amino acids: CASSLTGIGTDTQYF. The CDR3 nucleotides read TGTGCCAGCAGCTTAACCGGGATTGGCACAGATACGCAGTATTTT.

The chain couples TRBV7-2 to TRBJ2-1; 14 bases agree with TRBD2. Germline V gene lookup returns CDR1 SGHTA and CDR2 FQGNSA. J gave up 4 bases and V 4 bases, and 6 bases lay outside the gene matches. This CDR3 is 17 amino acids long. CDR3 coding DNA: TGTGCCAGCAGCTCGGCGGGGACTAGCGGGAGATACAATGAGCAGTTCTTC. Amino acids: CASSSAGTSGRYNEQFF.

The J gene is TRBJ1-1, the V gene TRBV6-5, with D possibly TRBD1 on 5 matching bases. The CDR3 covers 13 residues. V lost 7 bases and J lost 6, with 15 bases in between. Germline V gene data show CDR1 as MNHEY and CDR2 as SVGAGI. The chain's CDR3 is CASILGRGAEAFF. Here the CDR3 DNA reads TGTGCCAGCATTCTCGGTAGGGGCGCTGAAGCTTTCTTT.

This clonotype was picked up a small number of times. The rearrangement links TRBV28 to TRBJ2-2; TRBD2 matches at 7 bases. CDR1 and CDR2 from the germline V gene are MDHEN and SYDVKM. J was trimmed by 6 bases and V by 2 bases; bases with no gene match: 6. The CDR3 is 15 residues long. The CDR3 region is CASSLTGGSSGELFF. The CDR3 region has the DNA TGTGCCAGCAGTTTAACTGGCGGGAGTTCCGGGGAGCTGTTTTTT.

This clonotype was picked up a small number of times. V gene TRBV6-5 combines with J gene TRBJ1-5; no clear D gene. V was cut by 0 bases and J by 2 bases, with 8 bases left in between. CDR1 is MNHEY, CDR2 SVGAGI, per germline. There are 15 residues in the CDR3. CDR3 in DNA: TGTGCCAGCAGTTACTCGTCGGCGGGCAATCAGCCCCAGCATTTT. This translates into CASSYSSAGNQPQHF.

This clonotype was found a few times. V is TRBV18 and J is TRBJ2-1; 7 bases are shared with TRBD2. Looked up from germline, CDR1 is KGHSH and CDR2 is LQKENI. The CDR3 spans 15 residues. J was trimmed by 9 bases and V by 3 bases; bases with no gene match: 11. The CDR3 bases are TGTGCCAGCTCACCTTCGACTAGCCCCGCTTCTGAGCAGTTCTTC. Amino acids: CASSPSTSPASEQFF.